This T cell receptor (beta chain) is from a study of T cells in Graves' hyperthyroidism and ophthalmopathy (dated by TCRdb to about 2019). The study in broad terms: Peripheral blood was sampled at the time of initial diagnosis, prior to any treatment. After blood sampling, hyperthyroidism patients were treated with methimazole at a starting dose of 30 mg daily, and ophthalmopathy patients were treated with high-dose intravenous methylprednisolone. An independent validation cohort of under 20 hyperthyroidism patients and over 15 patients who later progressed to ophthalmopathy tested prospective prediction of ophthalmopathy. A discovery cohort of about 100 patients, roughly 45 with Graves' ophthalmopathy and approximately 57 with stable Graves' hyperthyroidism, was used to find distinguishing TCR V-J signatures. In more than 5 Graves' hyperthyroidism patients, the study also compared T-cell repertoires from thyroid tissue with T-cell repertoires from blood. For training and testing, the 100 or so patients in the discovery cohort were randomly divided in a 7:3 ratio. The paper describes TCR Vbeta CDR3 sequencing of 135 peripheral blood samples, made up of fewer than 50 ophthalmopathy patients, approximately 76 hyperthyroidism patients and roughly 17 progressor patients. Study-wide conclusions, independent of this receptor: In validation, the model predicted progression to ophthalmopathy with about 71% sensitivity and less than 75% specificity, a median of around six months before onset. Most expanded thyroid clonotypes (frequency above 0.001) were also detected in blood, suggesting blood repertoires may reflect thyroid immune responses. A model built on a 13 V-J signature distinguished ophthalmopathy from stable hyperthyroidism, reaching roughly 88% sensitivity and about 81% specificity in cross-validation and 80%/75% in testing. Sample size was not statistically predetermined, and blinding of investigators to group allocation was not performed.

Ophthalmopathy patients had moderately to severely active disease, with a Clinical Activity Score of 3 or more, a NOSPECS grade of 4 or more, and a disease duration of less than 3 months. Exclusion was applied to patients with uncontrolled infections, other autoimmune diseases, pregnancy or lactation. Diagnoses were based on clinical symptoms, serum thyroxine and TRAb, thyroid ultrasound and orbital computed tomography. PBMCs were isolated from about 9 ml of fresh peripheral blood by Ficoll-Paque density gradient centrifugation. Trizol reagent was used to extract total RNA, and RNA quality was then checked on an Agilent 2100 Bioanalyzer. Including cysteine and phenylalanine, the CDR3 has 13 amino acids. The sequence is cut down to CDR3 DNA, 39 bases in frame from base 1. Trimming at the junction amounts to 1 base on V and 5 bases on J, and the germline ends lie 10 bases apart. The germline V gene (reference sequence) sets CDR1 to DFQATT and CDR2 to SNEGSKA.

Amplification of TCR beta CDR3 regions was carried out from RNA transcripts. The first round of RT-PCR for the TCR CDR3 was performed with the HTBI primer set and the Qiagen OneStep RT-PCR kit. The libraries were constructed in a second round of multiplex PCR and then size-selected and purified. The libraries were sequenced on an Illumina HiSeq2000 using paired-end 100 bp reads. The original methods were these. SOAPnuke was used to process the raw data, with reads discarded if the reads contained adapters or uncalled bases, had a mean Phred below 15, or lacked an exact constant-primer or identifier match. COPE v1.2.5 was used to merge the high-quality paired reads, and each unique nucleotide sequence was defined as a clonotype. Clonotypes were aligned to IMGT TRBV, TRBD and TRBJ reference segments using MiTCR v1.1. Analysis was restricted to V-J combinations with a frequency above 0.0001, which covered 98% to 99.2% of repertoires. A TCS score was defined as the ratio between F50 (clonal expansion) and ExV (chaos), using BLOSUM62-based TCRdist between CDR3 peptides within each V-J. Welch's t-statistics and random forest reduced roughly 500 V-J features to roughly 13, which were used in a naive Bayes classifier (R e1071). The public sequencing data were trimmed at Q25 with fastp and processed into clonotypes with MiXCR by TCRdb, which kept only in-frame beta chains. Rows with one shared CDR3 protein collapse into an entry with the most common genes and DNA. These V and J calls are TCRdb output, not the study's own analysis. The sample yields roughly 290,000 distinct CDR3 sequences; about 18% were counted once. Over 45% of the sample is held by the ten biggest clonotypes.

This clonotype was seen more than once but under ten times. Its cognate antigen has yet to be identified. Base quality data are lacking; no much larger clone is found one base away. This sequence uses TRBV20-1 and TRBJ2-3; the D assignment is uncertain and may be TRBD1 or TRBD2, with 5 bases supporting each. The clonotype was recovered from a woman aged 55-69 years with Graves' ophthalmopathy. The sample consisted of blood. The sequenced DNA is TGCAGTGCTAGAGGGGGCAGCGGAGATACGCAGTATTTT. Protein translation: CSARGGSGDTQYF.